The 21 T cell receptor beta chains below come from one sample, sequenced in a study of cytomegalovirus exposure and HLA in healthy donors. PCR employed 60 Vbeta and 13 Jbeta primers. Using immunoSEQ multiplex PCR, the repertoire was profiled, and TCRdb retains in-frame clones only, with some absent. The sample has around 50,000 clones; over 60% are singletons. The specimen was PBMCs. The receptors come from a man aged 30-40 years in good health and CMV-seropositive.

DNA for the CDR3: TGTGCCAGCAAGTGGCCAGTTACTAACTATGGCTACACCTTC. Encoded protein: CASKWPVTNYGYTF. The chain combines TRBV28 with TRBJ1-2; D remains ambiguous. Germline V lookup: CDR1 MDHEN, CDR2 SYDVKM. The CDR3 length is 14 residues. V dropped 7 bases and J dropped 0 bases, with 12 bases sitting between them.

This clone was seen a few times. This chain uses TRBV2 with TRBJ2-3; the match to TRBD2 covers 16 bases. This CDR3 region has 16 residues. V gave up 7 bases and J gave up 6 bases; unmatched junction bases: 7. Germline V gene sequence: CDR1 SNHLY, CDR2 FYNNEI. The CDR3 sequence is CASMGLAGGPRDTQYF. The DNA for the CDR3 is TGTGCCAGCATGGGACTAGCGGGGGGGCCGAGGGATACGCAGTATTTT.

The rearrangement uses TRBV4-1 and TRBJ1-5, with a weak D call TRBD1 (5 bases). Germline CDR1 is MGHRA and CDR2 is YSYEKL. Trimming shortened V by 3 bases and J by 6 bases, and 21 bases separated the two germline ends. The CDR3 loop spans 17 amino acids. The CDR3 loop is CASSQRPDPGSIQPQHF. The CDR3 DNA sequence: TGCGCCAGCAGCCAGCGGCCCGACCCAGGGTCTATTCAGCCCCAGCATTTT.

CDR3 protein: CAISVAGGTNTEAFF. DNA for the CDR3: TGTGCCATCAGTGTGGCAGGGGGAACGAACACTGAAGCTTTCTTT. The rearrangement uses TRBV10-3 and TRBJ1-1; 7 positions match TRBD1. CDR3 size: 15 residues. CDR1 and CDR2 from the germline V gene are ENHRY and SYGVKD. The junction had 6 bases not matched to a gene; V was cut back by 4 bases and J by 1 base.

The rearrangement uses TRBV21-1 and TRBJ2-1; the table's D call, TRBD2, has no DNA check behind it. TRBV21-1 corresponds to a pseudogene. The length of the CDR3 is 16 residues. The chain's CDR3 is CASSKEAGDGYNEQFF. DNA of the CDR3: TGTGCCAGCAGCAAAGAGGCGGGCGACGGCTACAATGAGCAGTTCTTC.

The rearrangement uses TRBV7-2 and TRBJ1-6; D perhaps matches TRBD1 (6 bases). Looked up from germline, CDR1 is SGHTA and CDR2 is FQGNSA. V gave up 2 bases and J gave up 0 bases, with 11 bases separating them. The CDR3 covers 17 residues. The CDR3: CASSLRLTGSYNSPLHF. The CDR3 DNA reads TGTGCCAGCAGCTTAAGGCTGACAGGCTCCTATAATTCACCCCTCCACTTT.

The chain carries TRBV25-1 and TRBJ2-3; D possibly corresponds to TRBD2 (6 bases). The germline V gene encodes CDR1 MGHDK and CDR2 SYGVNS. V lost 4 bases to trimming and J lost 5 bases, with 13 bases between them. The CDR3 totals 14 residues. Written as DNA, the CDR3 is TGTGCCAGCAGTGTGATACGGGGAGGAGATACGCAGTATTTT. Translating gives CASSVIRGGDTQYF.

The chain carries TRBV7-6 and TRBJ1-6, with D tentatively TRBD1 (5 bases). CDR1 and CDR2 (germline): SGHVS, FNYEAQ. V lost 1 base to trimming and J lost 7 bases, with 11 bases between them. The CDR3 loop spans 15 amino acids. CDR3 sequence (DNA): TGTGCCAGCAGCTTAGTAAGGGGAGGAAATTCACCCCTCCACTTT. It translates to CASSLVRGGNSPLHF.

This clone was detected once. The chain employs TRBV25-1 and TRBJ1-2, with D possibly TRBD1 on 6 matching bases. V lost 1 base and J 6 bases, leaving 15 bases between the germline ends. The CDR3 covers 15 residues. Germline-derived CDR1 and CDR2 are MGHDK and SYGVNS. The CDR3 coding sequence is TGTGCCAGCAGTGAATCGGGGTCAGGGGTTCATGGCTACACCTTC. Residues: CASSESGSGVHGYTF.

The chain joins TRBV6-1 to TRBJ1-1; 7 positions agree with TRBD1. CDR1 and CDR2 (germline): MNHNS, SASEGT. The trim removed 4 bases at V and 8 bases at J, leaving 7 bases unmatched. The CDR3 covers 13 residues. This CDR3 reads CASSARQGTEAFF. CDR3 nucleotide sequence: TGTGCCAGCAGTGCCCGACAGGGTACCGAAGCTTTCTTT.

The V and J genes are TRBV15 and TRBJ2-1; 9 bases are a match to TRBD2. V shed 5 bases, J shed 5 bases, and the junction held 10 bases outside the gene matches. The CDR3 spans 16 residues. The germline V gene encodes CDR1 LNHNV and CDR2 YYDKDF (reference sequence). The CDR3, as DNA: TGTGCCACCAGCGCATACCGCGGACTAGCGAACAATGAGCAGTTCTTC. This translates into CATSAYRGLANNEQFF.

The chain joins TRBV29-1 to TRBJ2-1; D possibly corresponds to TRBD2 (6 bases). CDR1 SQVTM and CDR2 ANQGSEA come from the germline V gene. V gave up 5 bases and J gave up 8 bases, with 13 bases separating them. The CDR3 has 12 residues. As DNA, the CDR3 is TGCAGCGTTTTAGCGGCCCGCCATGAGCAGTTCTTC. It codes for CSVLAARHEQFF.

This chain links TRBV5-1 with TRBJ2-5, with D maybe TRBD1 (5 bases). CDR3 length: 14 residues. V was cut by 2 bases and J by 4 bases, with 12 bases left in between. Germline CDR1 is SGHRS and CDR2 is YFSETQ. CDR3 bases: TGCGCCAGCAGCTTACGTGTGGGGCCAGAGACCCAGTACTTC. This gives the protein CASSLRVGPETQYF. The variable domain in full, with the rest retrieved from reference TRBV5-1 and TRBJ2-5, is KAGVTQTPRYLIKTRGQQVTLSCSPISGHRSVSWYQQTPGQGLQFLFEYFSETQRNKGNFPGRFSGRQFSNSRSEMNVSTLELGDSALYLCASSLRVGPETQYFGPGTRLLVL.

The rearrangement joins TRBV4-1 to TRBJ1-1, with D unresolved. CDR1 and CDR2 (germline): MGHRA, YSYEKL. This CDR3 is built from 15 residues. Trimming removed 4 bases from V and 3 bases from J, with 15 bases in between. CDR3 nucleotide sequence: TGCGCCAGCAGCCCGTTAGCGATGGAGGACACTGAAGCTTTCTTT. Protein: CASSPLAMEDTEAFF.

The chain combines TRBV7-2 with TRBJ1-2; 12 positions match TRBD1. This CDR3 has 17 amino acids. V was pared by 6 bases and J by 7 bases, with 15 bases of the junction left unmatched. Germline V gene data show CDR1 as SGHTA and CDR2 as FQGNSA. The CDR3 spells CASRPDGGTGGARGYTF. CDR3 DNA sequence: TGTGCCAGCAGACCTGACGGAGGGACAGGGGGCGCCCGTGGCTACACCTTC.

The V call is TRBV5-1, the J call TRBJ1-1; no reliable D call. This CDR3 is built from 12 residues. The germline V gene encodes CDR1 SGHRS and CDR2 YFSETQ. With 4 bases removed from V and 7 bases from J, the gap between germline ends came to 11 bases. The CDR3 sequence: CASSTHADEAFF. Here the CDR3 DNA reads TGCGCCAGCAGCACCCACGCGGATGAAGCTTTCTTT.

The gene calls are TRBV5-4 and TRBJ1-4, with D possibly being TRBD1 (5 bases). CDR1 SGHNT and CDR2 YYREEE come from the germline V gene (reference sequence). The CDR3 is 15 amino acids. Trimming shortened V by 0 bases and J by 8 bases, and 14 bases separated the two germline ends. The CDR3 region is CASSLDTVGAEKLFF. The CDR3 DNA reads as TGTGCCAGCAGCTTGGATACAGTAGGGGCCGAAAAACTGTTTTTT.

The chain links TRBV5-6 to TRBJ1-4; 8 bases map to TRBD1. The CDR3 sequence is 14 residues long. V lost 4 bases, J lost 5 bases, and 4 bases stayed unmatched. Germline V lookup: CDR1 SGHDT, CDR2 YYEEEE. The CDR3 protein is CASSRSGGNEKLFF. The CDR3 region has the DNA TGTGCCAGCAGCAGATCAGGGGGCAATGAAAAACTGTTTTTT.

This clone was found a few times. The chain carries TRBV13 and TRBJ2-7; the D gene is possibly TRBD2 (7 bases). With 7 bases removed from V and 4 bases from J, the gap between germline ends came to 23 bases. Germline CDR1 reads PRHDT; CDR2 reads FYEKMQ (reference sequence). The length of the CDR3 is 16 residues. The CDR3 region has the DNA TGTGCCAGCACCTTTATGGGGAGGGCAGGGGATTACGAGCAGTACTTC. Amino acid sequence: CASTFMGRAGDYEQYF.

This chain connects TRBV2 to TRBJ1-4; the match to TRBD1 covers 9 bases. Germline values: CDR1 SNHLY, CDR2 FYNNEI. J lost 5 bases, V lost 3 bases, and 4 bases had no gene match. The CDR3 loop spans 15 amino acids. CDR3 coding DNA: TGTGCCAGCAGTGAGGGGGGGACAGGGAATGAAAAACTGTTTTTT. It yields the protein CASSEGGTGNEKLFF.

This chain joins TRBV5-1 and TRBJ1-2; 8 bases fit TRBD1. With 0 bases clipped from V and 8 bases from J, the junction kept 9 bases outside the gene matches. CDR3 length: 15 amino acids. Germline V lookup: CDR1 SGHRS, CDR2 YFSETQ. Here the CDR3 reads CASSLDAGGLWGYTF. CDR3 in DNA: TGCGCCAGCAGCTTGGACGCAGGGGGCCTCTGGGGCTACACCTTC.